This T cell receptor beta chain was captured in a study of T cell responses to AZD1222 COVID-19 vaccine (dated by TCRdb to the early 2020s). With regard to the full study: TCR sequencing was performed for roughly 250 trial participants, of whom roughly 200 were given two doses of AZD1222 and approximately 26 were given two doses of MenACWY control vaccine. Trial participants were enrolled into age subgroups of 18-55, 56-69 and 70-plus years, which contained 148, 28 and 57 TCR-sequenced participants, respectively.

Remarks on this clone: Its antigen is not yet known. The sample holds no much larger clone one base away, and base qualities are not on file.

The CDR3 regions of human TCRbeta chains were analyzed by immunosequencing. The source study handled its data this way. TCRs in the repertoires were matched against a reference library of SARS-CoV-2-specific TCRs that had been generated with the MIRA antigen-specificity platform. Breadth meant the fraction of unique TCRs that were SARS-CoV-2-associated, whereas depth meant the fraction of total T cells that were SARS-CoV-2-associated. Using the MIRA data, each spike-specific TCR was mapped to the spike region that the TCR reacts to and placed in a CD4 or CD8 class. Log10-transformed breadth and depth values were compared by one-way ANOVA with Sidak's multiple comparisons tests. The table comes from immuneACCESS by way of TCRdb, which keeps in-frame sequences with V and J called. Part of the clones is missing from these tables; in studies checked, under half for an unresolved V gene and the rest for unknown reasons. That table is the source of V, J and clone size, and D and trimming were worked out from the DNA. The sample contains 180,000 or so clones, about 94% of them found a single time. The biggest ten clones account for 0.95% to 1.1% of the sample.

The time point label for this specimen denotes: about 28 days (+/-7) after the second vaccine dose. AZD1222 recipients given second doses at about 4 weeks or at about 12 weeks were pooled, since spike-specific TCR depth and breadth were not found to differ between the two schedules. Vaccinee samples came from UK trials COV001 and COV002, including a single-blind randomized controlled phase 2/3 trial of AZD1222 (ChAdOx1 nCoV-19) in healthy adults. Trial participant PBMC samples were collected at day 0 and day 28 after the second dose for TCRbeta chain sequencing. V drops 6 bases and J drops 4 bases, leaving 12 bases in between. From a lookup of the germline V gene, CDR1 and CDR2 are MNHEY and SVGAGI. Inclusive of the bounding cysteine and phenylalanine, the CDR3 is 13 residues long. Only the CDR3 region is kept as DNA, spanning 39 bases read in frame from base 1. Overall study results and their limits: Reportedly, close to half of the unique spike-specific TCRs recognized epitopes lying outside the regions that are mutated in the B.1.351 and B.1.1.7 variants. After two AZD1222 doses, both the breadth and the depth of spike-specific TCRs were significantly higher than at day 0 and than in MenACWY recipients. Vaccine-associated CD4 TCRs spanned the whole spike protein, with dominant responses in regions 160-218 and 743-854. Conclusions about previously exposed vaccinees are limited, since just six AZD1222 recipients were seropositive for SARS-CoV-2 at baseline. No day 14 peak-response samples were available, so repertoires were characterized only after the peak T cell response. Most participants were white British and females outnumbered males, and the authors suggested that clonal diversity may have been underestimated. The 56-69-year group was small, and its depth increase did not reach significance, likely because of low power.

The specimen comprised peripheral blood, sampled 28 days after the second AZD1222 dose. This TCR was recovered from an adult who received the AZD1222 COVID-19 vaccine. This receptor chain uses TRBV6-5 and TRBJ1-2; no D segment can be confidently identified. This receptor carries the CDR3 CASSHGSTYGYTF. The DNA is TGTGCCAGCAGCCATGGATCTACCTATGGCTACACCTTC.